The entry below describes one TCR beta chain. No antigen is known for it. The source of the sample is a study of cytomegalovirus exposure and HLA in healthy donors. Study conclusions and caveats: Through in vitro validation, a few CMV-associated chains were shown to be specific for CMV antigens.

In germline, CDR1 is SQVTM, CDR2 ANQGSEA. This CDR3 has 16 amino acids. V gave up 2 bases and J gave up 4 bases, with 18 bases separating them. With 60 Vbeta and 13 Jbeta primers, the PCR was carried out. The table came from immunoSEQ multiplex PCR; TCRdb's copy has only in-frame clones and leaves some out. The sample lists some 160,000 clones, just under 80% seen once, with around 7% in the top ten. This receptor was taken from a woman aged 40 to 55 in good health and CMV-seropositive. Sequenced material: PBMCs. J is TRBJ2-1 and V is TRBV29-1, with a weak D call TRBD2 (6 bases). CDR3 sequence reads: CSVESGGMGLYNEQFF. For the CDR3, the DNA is TGCAGCGTTGAAAGTGGAGGTATGGGACTTTACAATGAGCAGTTCTTC.